Below are 30 T cell receptor beta chains sequenced from a single sample in a study of shared clonotypes between healthy human individuals. Profiled with immunoSEQ multiplex PCR; TCRdb holds only in-frame clones, not every one. Counted here are approximately 1.4 million clones, 95% to 99% occurring once; the ten biggest clones make up roughly 0.4%. Material: naive CD4+ T cells sorted from blood. As for subset: CD45RA+ positively selected. The receptors here all came from a man aged 25 to 45 in good health.

This chain joins TRBV7-2 and TRBJ1-4; 7 nucleotides match TRBD1. CDR1 is SGHTA and CDR2 is FQGNSA in the germline V gene. The CDR3 contains 13 residues. Unmatched junction bases numbered 5, after V lost 5 bases and J lost 8 bases. For the CDR3, the DNA is TGTGCCAGCAGCCAGGGGGGCCGAGAAAAACTGTTTTTT. Translated, it gives CASSQGGREKLFF.

This chain connects TRBV5-1 to TRBJ2-4, with 8 bases fitting TRBD2. Trimming removed 0 bases from V and 0 bases from J; junction bases left unmatched: 11. CDR1 and CDR2 from the germline V gene are SGHRS and YFSETQ. The CDR3 consists of 19 residues. The CDR3 spells CASSLGPRRTSGAKNIQYF. Written as DNA, the CDR3 is TGCGCCAGCAGCTTGGGCCCTAGAAGAACTAGCGGAGCCAAAAACATTCAGTACTTC.

This chain connects TRBV28 to TRBJ1-5, with D tentatively TRBD1 (5 bases). CDR1 and CDR2 (germline): MDHEN, SYDVKM. The V gene lost 3 bases and the J gene lost 6 bases, with 18 bases spanning the gap. The CDR3 totals 16 residues. The CDR3 sequence: CASSFGTSLEGQPQHF. The DNA for the CDR3 is TGTGCCAGCAGTTTTGGGACCTCGTTGGAGGGTCAGCCCCAGCATTTT. Full variable domain (rest looked up from reference TRBV28 and TRBJ1-5): DVKVTQSSRYLVKRTGEKVFLECVQDMDHENMFWYRQDPGLGLRLIYFSYDVKMKEKGDIPEGYSVSREKKERFSLILESASTNQTSMYLCASSFGTSLEGQPQHFGDGTRLSIL.

The CDR3 sequence is CATSSKISSYNEQFF. The DNA of the CDR3 is TGTGCCACCAGCAGTAAAATCAGTTCCTACAATGAGCAGTTCTTC. This chain joins TRBV15 and TRBJ2-1; D is ambiguous. V was shortened by 3 bases and J by 1 base, with 10 bases between the two germline ends. This CDR3 has 15 amino acids. The V gene's germline CDR1 is LNHNV and CDR2 YYDKDF (reference sequence).

This rearrangement joins TRBV14 to TRBJ2-7; D is undetermined. V was pared by 4 bases and J by 7 bases, with 11 bases between. The germline V gene encodes CDR1 SGHDN and CDR2 FVKESK. This CDR3 comprises 12 residues. The CDR3 sequence: CASSLYSGEQYF. In DNA form, the CDR3 reads TGTGCCAGCAGCCTGTATTCTGGTGAGCAGTACTTC. The whole variable domain, filled in from reference TRBV14 and TRBJ2-7, reads EAGVTQFPSHSVIEKGQTVTLRCDPISGHDNLYWYRRVMGKEIKFLLHFVKESKQDESGMPNNRFLAERTGGTYSTLKVQPAELEDSGVYFCASSLYSGEQYFGPGTRLTVT.

The chain has TRBV7-9 and TRBJ2-5; perhaps TRBD1 as D (6 bases). Germline V gene lookup returns CDR1 SEHNR and CDR2 FQNEAQ (reference sequence). The CDR3 extends over 15 amino acids. V lost 5 bases to trimming and J lost 3 bases, with 16 bases between them. The CDR3 DNA reads as TGTGCCAGCAGCCCAAAAGAATACAGGGAAGAGACCCAGTACTTC. Residues: CASSPKEYREETQYF.

In this sample, this clone turned up once. The rearrangement joins TRBV11-1 to TRBJ2-1; D is ambiguous. V was pared by 5 bases and J by 4 bases, with 12 bases between. The germline CDR1 and CDR2 sequences are SGHAT and FQDESV (reference sequence). The CDR3 consists of 14 residues. DNA for the CDR3: TGTGCCAGCAGCCCACCGCCTTATTACAATGAGCAGTTCTTC. Amino acids: CASSPPPYYNEQFF. Together with reference TRBV11-1 and TRBJ2-1, the CDR3 gives the full variable domain: EAEVAQSPRYKITEKSQAVAFWCDPISGHATLYWYRQILGQGPELLVQFQDESVVDDSQLPKDRFSAERLKGVDSTLKIQPAELGDSAMYLCASSPPPYYNEQFFGPGTRLTVL.

The chain recombines TRBV6-5 with TRBJ2-7; 7 bases align to TRBD1. The CDR3 contains 14 residues. CDR1 is MNHEY and CDR2 is SVGAGI in the germline V gene. Trimming at V came to 3 bases and at J to 3 bases, leaving 5 bases not matched to a gene. CDR3 sequence (DNA): TGTGCCAGCAGTTATAGGGACAGAAACTACGAGCAGTACTTC. As protein: CASSYRDRNYEQYF.

The V call is TRBV9, the J call TRBJ1-1; D unresolved. Between the trimmed V and J ends, which lost 0 bases and 0 bases, there was a span of 9 bases. CDR1 is SGDLS and CDR2 is YYNGEE in the germline V gene. The CDR3 covers 15 residues. This CDR3 reads CASSVVASLNTEAFF. CDR3 bases: TGTGCCAGCAGCGTAGTAGCCAGTTTGAACACTGAAGCTTTCTTT. The full variable domain, completed using reference TRBV9 and TRBJ1-1, is DSGVTQTPKHLITATGQRVTLRCSPRSGDLSVYWYQQSLDQGLQFLIQYYNGEERAKGNILERFSAQQFPDLHSELNLSSLELGDSALYFCASSVVASLNTEAFFGQGTRLTVV.

The V call is TRBV27, the J call TRBJ2-1, with no clear D. Deletions cut 0 bases from V and 5 bases from J, with 14 bases between. Per germline, CDR1 MNHEY and CDR2 SMNVEV (reference sequence). This CDR3 has 16 amino acids. The CDR3 nucleotides are TGTGCCAGCAGTTTATCGGCCCCTCGAATTCACAATGAGCAGTTCTTC. It encodes CASSLSAPRIHNEQFF.

This sequence joins TRBV5-4 and TRBJ1-1, with D possibly TRBD1 on 5 matching bases. This CDR3 is built from 14 residues. Trimming shortened V by 6 bases and J by 1 base, and 13 bases separated the two germline ends. Germline V gene data show CDR1 as SGHNT and CDR2 as YYREEE (reference sequence). CDR3 residues: CASNRGTPNTEAFF. The CDR3 DNA reads TGTGCCAGCAACCGAGGGACCCCGAACACTGAAGCTTTCTTT.

The chain joins TRBV9 to TRBJ2-3; D gene ambiguous. CDR3 length: 15 amino acids. Trimming stripped 3 bases from V and 0 bases from J, with 11 bases between. Germline V CDR1 and CDR2: SGDLS, YYNGEE. The CDR3 loop is CASSGTHSSTDTQYF. Written as DNA, the CDR3 is TGTGCCAGCAGCGGGACCCATTCTAGCACAGATACGCAGTATTTT.

This chain joins TRBV7-8 and TRBJ2-7; a possible D gene is TRBD2 (6 bases). The CDR3 spans 15 residues. The ends were cut back, 3 bases at V and 6 bases at J, with 18 bases in the middle. Germline lookup yields CDR1 SGHVS and CDR2 FQNEAQ. CDR3 nucleotides: TGTGCCAGCAGCTTCCCGGACTTTAACGGGGGCGAGCAGTACTTC. As protein: CASSFPDFNGGEQYF.

The V call is TRBV7-2, the J call TRBJ1-5, with D uncertain. V was pared by 1 base and J by 3 bases, with 7 bases between. The CDR3 is 14 amino acids. CDR1 SGHTA and CDR2 FQGNSA come from the germline V gene. The CDR3, as DNA: TGTGCCAGCAGCTTAGGCGGAATCAATCAGCCCCAGCATTTT. Translation gives CASSLGGINQPQHF.

The rearrangement links TRBV18 to TRBJ2-3; 12 bases map to TRBD2. V shed 6 bases and J 7 bases; nucleotides not matched to a gene: 8. CDR3 length: 15 amino acids. The V gene's germline CDR1 is KGHSH and CDR2 LQKENI. This chain's CDR3 is CASSPTSGRSYTQYF. The DNA of the CDR3 is TGTGCCAGCTCCCCTACTAGCGGGAGGTCGTATACGCAGTATTTT.

This clone appeared a single time. Other nucleotide sequences from this sample produce the same CDR3. The chain has TRBV5-1 and TRBJ2-1; TRBD1 matches at 8 bases. The CDR3 has 15 amino acids. Germline loops: CDR1 SGHRS, CDR2 YFSETQ. The junction had 2 bases not matched to a gene; V was cut back by 3 bases and J by 0 bases. CDR3 loop: CASSSQGASYNEQFF. The CDR3 bases are TGCGCCAGCAGCTCCCAGGGGGCCTCCTACAATGAGCAGTTCTTC.

CDR3 protein: CAWRRENTEAFF. CDR3 coding DNA: TGTGCCTGGCGACGGGAAAACACTGAAGCTTTCTTT. The genes are TRBV30 and TRBJ1-1; D remains unclear. CDR3 length: 12 amino acids. Germline V CDR1 and CDR2: GTSNPN, SVGIG (reference sequence). V lost 5 bases and J lost 2, with 9 bases in between.

V usage is TRBV5-1 and J usage is TRBJ2-7; D remains unclear. The V end lost 1 base, the J end lost 3 bases, and 14 bases lay between the germline ends. The CDR3 extends over 15 amino acids. Looked up from germline, CDR1 is SGHRS and CDR2 is YFSETQ. This CDR3 reads CASSLLERADYEQYF. Written as DNA, the CDR3 is TGCGCCAGCAGCTTGTTGGAAAGGGCGGACTACGAGCAGTACTTC. The variable domain in full, completed from reference TRBV5-1 and TRBJ2-7, reads KAGVTQTPRYLIKTRGQQVTLSCSPISGHRSVSWYQQTPGQGLQFLFEYFSETQRNKGNFPGRFSGRQFSNSRSEMNVSTLELGDSALYLCASSLLERADYEQYFGPGTRLTVT.

The chain combines TRBV5-5 with TRBJ1-1; the D gene is possibly TRBD1 (5 bases). The CDR3 has 13 residues. Germline values: CDR1 SGHKS, CDR2 YYEKEE (reference sequence). V was clipped by 4 bases and J by 1 base, with 8 bases between them. The CDR3 DNA follows: TGTGCCAGCAGCGAGGGGTGGAACACTGAAGCTTTCTTT. Protein product: CASSEGWNTEAFF.

Note on this clone: The same CDR3 arises from other DNA sequences in this sample as well. V is TRBV5-5 and J is TRBJ2-1; D uncertain. This CDR3 comprises 14 residues. The germline V gene has CDR1 SGHKS and CDR2 YYEKEE (reference sequence). V was shortened by 0 bases and J by 4 bases, with 8 bases between the two germline ends. This chain's CDR3 is CASSLGDSYNEQFF. The CDR3 coding sequence is TGTGCCAGCAGCTTGGGTGACTCTTACAATGAGCAGTTCTTC.

This chain joins TRBV20-1 and TRBJ2-3, with D tentatively TRBD1 (5 bases). The V and J ends lost 6 bases and 8 bases respectively, with 12 bases between them. CDR1 is DFQATT, CDR2 SNEGSKA, per germline (reference sequence). This CDR3 is 11 amino acids long. As DNA, the CDR3 is TGCAGTGCCAGGGCACAGTCTACGCAGTATTTT. This encodes CSARAQSTQYF.

The gene calls are TRBV7-9 and TRBJ2-1, with TRBD2 identical over 8 bases. CDR1 is SEHNR, CDR2 FQNEAQ, per germline (reference sequence). The junction had 9 bases not matched to a gene; V was cut back by 1 base and J by 1 base. The CDR3 extends over 18 amino acids. The CDR3 DNA sequence: TGTGCCAGCAGCTTAGAGTTGGCGGGAGGCCTTTCCTACAATGAGCAGTTCTTC. It encodes CASSLELAGGLSYNEQFF.

Concerning this clone: This sample includes further DNA sequences coding for the same CDR3. This chain joins TRBV2 and TRBJ2-7; D may be TRBD1 (6 bases). The length of the CDR3 is 12 residues. CDR1 SNHLY and CDR2 FYNNEI come from the germline V gene. V lost 9 bases and J 2 bases, leaving 11 bases between the germline ends. The CDR3 DNA follows: TGTGCCAGTCGGACAGATACCTACGAGCAGTACTTC. This translates into CASRTDTYEQYF.

The chain carries TRBV5-5 and TRBJ2-7; D possibly corresponds to TRBD1 (5 bases). V was pared by 0 bases and J by 0 bases, with 7 bases between. The germline CDR1 and CDR2 sequences are SGHKS and YYEKEE (reference sequence). There are 14 residues in the CDR3. CDR3 amino acids: CASSLEQDSYEQYF. CDR3 sequence (DNA): TGTGCCAGCAGCTTGGAACAGGACTCCTACGAGCAGTACTTC.

The rearrangement joins TRBV28 to TRBJ2-4; D may be TRBD2 (7 bases). There are 14 residues in the CDR3. CDR1 is MDHEN and CDR2 is SYDVKM in the germline V gene. The V and J ends lost 6 bases and 2 bases respectively, with 11 bases between them. The CDR3 DNA reads TGTGCCAGCAGACAGGGACTACCCAAAAACATTCAGTACTTC. Translated, it gives CASRQGLPKNIQYF.

CDR3 residues: CASSIWPAYEQYF. In nucleotides, the CDR3 is TGTGCCAGTAGTATATGGCCGGCATACGAGCAGTACTTC. This rearrangement joins TRBV19 to TRBJ2-7, with no clear D. This CDR3 has 13 residues. Germline lookup yields CDR1 LNHDA and CDR2 SQIVND (reference sequence). V lost 2 bases and J lost 4, with 9 bases in between.

This clone appeared once. The CDR3 spells CASRLAGSYNEQFF. The CDR3 DNA is TGTGCCAGCCGACTAGCGGGATCCTACAATGAGCAGTTCTTC. The rearrangement links TRBV28 to TRBJ2-1; 11 bases map to TRBD2. This CDR3 contains 14 residues. CDR1 and CDR2 (germline): MDHEN, SYDVKM. V lost 8 bases and J lost 1; bases outside the gene matches: 1. Variable domain in full (rest from reference TRBV28 and TRBJ2-1): DVKVTQSSRYLVKRTGEKVFLECVQDMDHENMFWYRQDPGLGLRLIYFSYDVKMKEKGDIPEGYSVSREKKERFSLILESASTNQTSMYLCASRLAGSYNEQFFGPGTRLTVL.

The chain employs TRBV6-6 and TRBJ2-2; D unresolved. Germline-derived CDR1 and CDR2 are MNHNY and SVGAGI (reference sequence). V lost 6 bases to trimming and J lost 5 bases, with 19 bases between them. This CDR3 contains 16 residues. The DNA of the CDR3 is TGTGCCAGCAGCAGGACCTTGGAGACACGGACCGGGGAGCTGTTTTTT. It yields the protein CASSRTLETRTGELFF.

Worth noting for this clone: The same CDR3 is also encoded by other DNA sequences in this sample. The chain uses TRBV19 and TRBJ1-5; 9 bases align to TRBD1. This CDR3 spans 13 amino acids. The germline V gene encodes CDR1 LNHDA and CDR2 SQIVND (reference sequence). J gave up 5 bases and V 5 bases, and 1 base lay outside the gene matches. The DNA for the CDR3 is TGTGCCAGTAGTCGGGACAGGGATCAGCCCCAGCATTTT. Its translation is CASSRDRDQPQHF.

For this clone: Other DNA sequences in the same sample also yield this CDR3. The chain joins TRBV5-1 to TRBJ2-1; 8 bases agree with TRBD1. Looked up from germline, CDR1 is SGHRS and CDR2 is YFSETQ. The CDR3 contains 14 residues. After removal of 4 bases from V and 4 bases from J, the junction contained 4 bases not matched to a gene. CDR3 sequence: CASSTGQGYNEQFF. CDR3 sequence (DNA): TGCGCCAGCAGCACAGGACAGGGTTACAATGAGCAGTTCTTC. Drawing the rest from reference TRBV5-1 and TRBJ2-1, the complete variable domain is KAGVTQTPRYLIKTRGQQVTLSCSPISGHRSVSWYQQTPGQGLQFLFEYFSETQRNKGNFPGRFSGRQFSNSRSEMNVSTLELGDSALYLCASSTGQGYNEQFFGPGTRLTVL.